This is a list of T cell receptor beta chains from one sample in a study of T cell repertoires in cytomegalovirus infection. TCRdb processed the reads anew with MiXCR; each CDR3 protein has one entry. The sample comprises more than 500,000 distinct CDR3 sequences, approximately 17% of which are singletons, and 20% to 30% rests with the top ten. Sequencing was carried out using CD8+ T cells from PBMCs. These receptor sequences come from a human donor in good health (CMV status not recorded). Some clones in this sample may be carry-over from other donors' samples. CDR3s include the opening cysteine and the closing phenylalanine or tryptophan. D genes are given only for firm matches. Rows may omit the clone size; those that give it use once, few, many or a size class.

J: TRBJ2-2; D: NA; V: TRBV19; size: NA; DNA: TGTGCCAGTAGTATGGGCGGGGCCGGGGAGCTGTTTTTT; CDR3: CASSMGGAGELFF
J: TRBJ2-7; D: NA; V: TRBV25-1; size: NA; DNA: TGTGCCAGCAGTGAATTGGGCCAGACGGGCGAGCAGTACTTC; CDR3: CASSELGQTGEQYF
J: TRBJ1-2; D: TRBD1; V: TRBV6-6; size: NA; DNA: TGTGCCAGCAGTTACTCGAATAAGGGACAGGGGGACTACTATGGCTACACCTTC; CDR3: CASSYSNKGQGDYYGYTF
J: TRBJ2-1; D: TRBD1; V: TRBV9; size: few; DNA: TGTGCCAGCAGTCTAAACGACAGGGGAGATGAGCAGTTCTTC; CDR3: CASSLNDRGDEQFF
J: TRBJ1-6; D: NA; V: TRBV5-5; size: few; DNA: TGTGCCAGCAGCCCGGACAGAAATTATGAGTCCTCCTATAATTCACCCCTCCACTTT; CDR3: CASSPDRNYESSYNSPLHF
J: TRBJ2-7; D: NA; V: TRBV28; size: many; DNA: TGTGCCAGCAGTTTATCCGCCTTTGCTCACGAGCAGTACTTC; CDR3: CASSLSAFAHEQYF
J: TRBJ2-7; D: TRBD1; V: TRBV15; size: NA; DNA: TGTGCCACCAGCAGGGCGACAGGGAACGAGCAGTACTTC; CDR3: CATSRATGNEQYF
J: TRBJ1-1; D: TRBD1; V: TRBV6-5; size: few; DNA: TGTGCCAGCAGTTACCTCAGGGGGACGAACACTGAAGCTTTCTTT; CDR3: CASSYLRGTNTEAFF
J: TRBJ2-7; D: NA; V: TRBV15; size: NA; DNA: TGTGCCACCAGCAGAGACGTAGCGGAGTCCTACGAGCAGTACTTC; CDR3: CATSRDVAESYEQYF
J: TRBJ2-7; D: NA; V: TRBV4-2; size: NA; DNA: TGTGCCAGCAGCCGTCGACAAGAGCAGTACTTC; CDR3: CASSRRQEQYF
J: TRBJ2-7; D: NA; V: TRBV10-3; size: NA; DNA: TGTGCCATCAGTGAGTCAGGCCCGACAGGATATTACGAGCAGTACTTC; CDR3: CAISESGPTGYYEQYF
J: TRBJ2-1; D: NA; V: TRBV7-9; size: many; DNA: TGTGCCAGCAGCTCAGAGGGGGGGGGGCAGCGACAGTTCTTC; CDR3: CASSSEGGGQRQFF
J: TRBJ2-2; D: TRBD1; V: TRBV5-6; size: few; DNA: TGTGCCAGCAGCTTGAGGCCGGACAGGGTTATCGGGGAGCTGTTTTTT; CDR3: CASSLRPDRVIGELFF
J: TRBJ1-4; D: TRBD1; V: TRBV7-9; size: NA; DNA: TGTGCCAGCAGCTTAGGGACAGGGCTTGCAACTAATGAAAAACTGTTTTTT; CDR3: CASSLGTGLATNEKLFF
J: TRBJ1-4; D: NA; V: TRBV19; size: NA; DNA: TGTGCCAGCCCAACTTTTGGACAGTCTTCAACTAATGAAAAACTGTTTTTT; CDR3: CASPTFGQSSTNEKLFF
J: TRBJ2-3; D: NA; V: TRBV3-1; size: NA; DNA: TGTGCCAGCGGCCAGGTTCGAGGGGGGGACAGGCTGACAGATACGCAGTATTTT; CDR3: CASGQVRGGDRLTDTQYF
J: TRBJ2-1; D: NA; V: TRBV28; size: NA; DNA: TGTGCCAGCAGTTCCCCAGGCGTGGGGAGCTCCTACAATGAGCAGTTCTTC; CDR3: CASSSPGVGSSYNEQFF
J: TRBJ2-1; D: NA; V: TRBV19; size: NA; DNA: TGTGCCAGTACGACTAACTCTTACAATGAGCAGTTCTTC; CDR3: CASTTNSYNEQFF
J: TRBJ2-6; D: NA; V: TRBV28; size: NA; DNA: TGTGCCAGCAGAGCGGACCTCTCTGGGGCCAACGTCCTGACTTTC; CDR3: CASRADLSGANVLTF
J: TRBJ1-2; D: NA; V: TRBV27; size: NA; DNA: TGTGCCAGCAGGCCCGCGTCCCTTAACTATGGCTACACCTTC; CDR3: CASRPASLNYGYTF
J: TRBJ1-1; D: NA; V: TRBV11-2; size: many; DNA: TGTGCCAGCAGCGATTCCCCAAGTTTAATAAACACTGAAGCTTTCTTT; CDR3: CASSDSPSLINTEAFF
J: TRBJ2-7; D: NA; V: TRBV11-2; size: few; DNA: TGTGCCAGCAGCCAACCTGTGGCGCCCGAGCAGTACTTC; CDR3: CASSQPVAPEQYF
J: TRBJ1-1; D: TRBD1; V: TRBV7-9; size: many; DNA: TGTGCCAGCAGCCCGGACAGGGGAAAAACTGAAGCTTTCTTT; CDR3: CASSPDRGKTEAFF
J: TRBJ2-1; D: NA; V: TRBV28; size: many; DNA: TGTGCCAGCAGTTCGCTTAGCGGAATCTACAATGAGCAGTTCTTC; CDR3: CASSSLSGIYNEQFF
J: TRBJ2-1; D: TRBD1; V: TRBV6-4; size: few; DNA: TGTGCCAGCAGTGAGGGACAGGGCGGCTATGAGCAGTTCTTC; CDR3: CASSEGQGGYEQFF
J: TRBJ2-7; D: NA; V: TRBV5-6; size: NA; DNA: TGTGCCAGCAGCTTGTCCACAGGGCCCTACGAGCAGTACTTC; CDR3: CASSLSTGPYEQYF
J: TRBJ2-7; D: TRBD1; V: TRBV5-6; size: many; DNA: TGTGCCAGCAGCTTCCGGACAGGGGACGTGGGCGAGCAGTACTTC; CDR3: CASSFRTGDVGEQYF
J: TRBJ1-2; D: TRBD1; V: TRBV3-1; size: few; DNA: TGTGCCAGCAGCCGCGGGGACAGGGGGCGAGGCTACACCTTC; CDR3: CASSRGDRGRGYTF
J: TRBJ1-1; D: TRBD1; V: TRBV12-5; size: few; DNA: TGTGCTAGTGGTCCTCTGGACAGGGGAACTGAAGCTTTCTTT; CDR3: CASGPLDRGTEAFF
J: TRBJ2-3; D: NA; V: TRBV12-3/TRBV12-4; size: NA; DNA: TGTGCCAGCAGTTTCCCCAGTAGCGGAAGCACAGATACGCAGTATTTT; CDR3: CASSFPSSGSTDTQYF
J: TRBJ1-1; D: NA; V: TRBV6-1; size: many; DNA: TGTGCCAGCAGTATCAGGAGTATGAACACTGAAGCTTTCTTT; CDR3: CASSIRSMNTEAFF
J: TRBJ2-5; D: NA; V: TRBV11-2; size: many; DNA: TGTGCCAGCAGCTTAGGGGGCAAGTACCAAGAGACCCAGTACTTC; CDR3: CASSLGGKYQETQYF
J: TRBJ1-6; D: NA; V: TRBV15; size: many; DNA: TGTGCCACCAGCAGAGACCAGTATTCACCCCTCCACTTT; CDR3: CATSRDQYSPLHF
J: TRBJ2-2; D: NA; V: TRBV11-2; size: many; DNA: TGTGCCAGCAGACCGCCGTCGACACTGAACACCGGGGAGCTGTTTTTT; CDR3: CASRPPSTLNTGELFF
J: TRBJ2-1; D: NA; V: TRBV27; size: NA; DNA: TGTGCCAGCAGTTTACGGGGGCGGCAGTTCTTC; CDR3: CASSLRGRQFF
J: TRBJ2-1; D: TRBD2; V: TRBV7-3; size: many; DNA: TGTGCCAGCAGTTTAGCGGGGAGTTCCTACAATGAGCAGTTCTTC; CDR3: CASSLAGSSYNEQFF
J: TRBJ2-1; D: TRBD1; V: TRBV7-2; size: many; DNA: TGTGCCAGCAGCTTAGGGACAGGGGGCTCGGATGAGCAGTTCTTC; CDR3: CASSLGTGGSDEQFF
J: TRBJ2-7; D: TRBD1; V: TRBV12-3/TRBV12-4; size: many; DNA: TGTGCCAGCAGCAGGATGGGACAGGTAGACTACGAGCAGTACTTC; CDR3: CASSRMGQVDYEQYF
J: TRBJ2-5; D: NA; V: TRBV14; size: few; DNA: TGTGCCAGCAGCCAGAACACCTTTTGGGGACCCAAGTACTTC; CDR3: CASSQNTFWGPKYF
J: TRBJ1-1; D: NA; V: TRBV2; size: few; DNA: TGTGCCAGCATACAAGGCGGCGCTTTCTTT; CDR3: CASIQGGAFF